Listed here are 24 T cell receptor beta chains from one sample, sequenced in a study of blood T cell repertoires in COVID-19. The table came from immunoSEQ multiplex PCR; TCRdb's copy has only in-frame clones and leaves some out. The sample contains 400,000 to 500,000 clones, about 88% of which appear only once. The material sequenced was PBMCs or T cells enriched from blood (not recorded which). All receptors derive from a woman between 18 and 29 years old who had been exposed to COVID-19.

This clone was counted a single time. The chain combines TRBV28 with TRBJ1-2, with 7 bases that match TRBD1. This CDR3 has 16 amino acids. After removal of 7 bases from V and 1 base from J, the junction contained 12 bases not matched to a gene. CDR1 and CDR2 from the germline V gene are MDHEN and SYDVKM. CDR3 loop: CASTIAPGQLNYGYTF. The DNA for the CDR3 is TGTGCCAGCACCATCGCCCCGGGACAGCTTAACTATGGCTACACCTTC.

CDR3 sequence reads: CASKRTRSSYEQYF. In DNA form, the CDR3 reads TGTGCCAGCAAAAGGACACGCAGCTCCTACGAGCAGTACTTC. The rearrangement links TRBV27 to TRBJ2-7, with D possibly matching TRBD1 (5 bases). This CDR3 has 14 amino acids. Trimming took off 7 bases at V and 0 bases at J, with 13 bases between the two ends. The germline gives CDR1 MNHEY, CDR2 SMNVEV (reference sequence).

Notes on this clone: The same CDR3 is also encoded by other DNA sequences in this sample. The chain carries TRBV10-3 and TRBJ2-7; D perhaps matches TRBD1 (6 bases). CDR3 size: 12 residues. V lost 8 bases, J lost 2 bases, and 10 bases lay in between. Germline CDR1 is ENHRY and CDR2 is SYGVKD. The CDR3 DNA follows: TGTGCCATCGGTCAGGGGCCCTACGAGCAGTACTTC. Encoded protein: CAIGQGPYEQYF.

This clone came up once. The rearrangement links TRBV5-4 to TRBJ2-3; 9 bases align to TRBD1. The J segment lost 4 bases and the V segment lost 7 bases, leaving 7 bases of the junction unmatched. CDR1 SGHNT and CDR2 YYREEE come from the germline V gene (reference sequence). The CDR3 sequence is 14 residues long. CDR3 region: CASSPGQGADTQYF. The CDR3 DNA reads TGTGCCAGCTCCCCGGGACAGGGAGCAGATACGCAGTATTTT. Supplemented by reference TRBV5-4 and TRBJ2-3, the full variable domain reads ETGVTQSPTHLIKTRGQQVTLRCSSQSGHNTVSWYQQALGQGPQFIFQYYREEENGRGNFPPRFSGLQFPNYSSELNVNALELDDSALYLCASSPGQGADTQYFGPGTRLTVL.

Points on this clone: Other DNA sequences from this sample encode an identical CDR3 as well. This chain uses TRBV28 with TRBJ2-7; D is undetermined. V was shortened by 6 bases and J by 0 bases, with 6 bases between the two germline ends. Germline V gives CDR1 MDHEN, CDR2 SYDVKM. CDR3 length: 12 amino acids. The CDR3 bases are TGTGCCAGCAGCTCCGGCTCCTACGAGCAGTACTTC. Translation: CASSSGSYEQYF.

The chain is built from TRBV11-3 and TRBJ2-7; TRBD1 matches 9 bases. CDR3 length: 15 amino acids. The germline V gene encodes CDR1 SGHNT and CDR2 YENEEA. Unmatched junction bases numbered 9, after V lost 5 bases and J lost 4 bases. CDR3 in DNA: TGTGCCAGCAGCGTATCCGGGACAGGGACTTACGAGCAGTACTTC. Its protein product is CASSVSGTGTYEQYF. Drawing the rest from reference TRBV11-3 and TRBJ2-7, the complete variable domain is EAGVVQSPRYKIIEKKQPVAFWCNPISGHNTLYWYLQNLGQGPELLIRYENEEAVDDSQLPKDRFSAERLKGVDSTLKIQPAELGDSAVYLCASSVSGTGTYEQYFGPGTRLTVT.

This clone was counted only a few times. The chain combines TRBV28 with TRBJ2-7; 9 bases are shared with TRBD1. The CDR3 has 15 amino acids. J was trimmed by 4 bases and V by 6 bases; bases with no gene match: 10. Per germline, CDR1 MDHEN and CDR2 SYDVKM. The CDR3 DNA sequence: TGTGCCAGCAGCCCGGGGGACAGGGTGAATTACGAGCAGTACTTC. Translating it yields CASSPGDRVNYEQYF.

A note on this clone: Being one base from a much bigger clone, this may be a read error. This chain connects TRBV6-5 to TRBJ2-7; D is possibly TRBD1 (5 bases). CDR3 length: 11 residues. V lost 7 bases, J lost 3 bases, and 7 bases lay in between. Germline V gene data show CDR1 as MNHEY and CDR2 as SVGAGI. The CDR3 spells CASKGIYEQYF. CDR3 bases: TGTGCCAGCAAGGGGATCTACGAGCAGTACTTC.

This clone was seen once. The chain employs TRBV7-9 and TRBJ1-2, with unresolved D. Germline V gene data show CDR1 as SEHNR and CDR2 as FQNEAQ (reference sequence). V lost 5 bases, J lost 1 base, and 11 bases lay in between. There are 14 residues in the CDR3. CDR3 in DNA: TGTGCCAGCAGCGGGCTCCGCCATAACTATGGCTACACCTTC. Its protein product is CASSGLRHNYGYTF.

The chain has TRBV13 and TRBJ2-1, with a weak D call TRBD2 (6 bases). CDR1 is PRHDT, CDR2 FYEKMQ, per germline (reference sequence). The CDR3 runs to 16 residues. Trimming took off 5 bases at V and 3 bases at J, with 17 bases between the two ends. The CDR3 here is CASSPPPGRDYNEQFF. The CDR3 DNA sequence: TGTGCCAGCAGCCCCCCCCCTGGGCGGGACTACAATGAGCAGTTCTTC.

V usage is TRBV30 and J usage is TRBJ1-2; possible D gene TRBD1, 5 bases. Germline V gene data show CDR1 as GTSNPN and CDR2 as SVGIG (reference sequence). This CDR3 region has 14 residues. V lost 0 bases and J lost 7, with 15 bases in between. The CDR3 bases are TGTGCCTGGAGTGTACTTCGGGGGAGCGGTGGCTACACCTTC. Protein: CAWSVLRGSGGYTF. Variable domain in full (rest from reference TRBV30 and TRBJ1-2): SQTIHQWPATLVQPVGSPLSLECTVEGTSNPNLYWYRQAAGRGLQLLFYSVGIGQISSEVPQNLSASRPQDRQFILSSKKLLLSDSGFYLCAWSVLRGSGGYTFGSGTRLTVV.

V is TRBV11-2 and J is TRBJ2-2; D uncertain. Trimming took 4 bases from V and 2 from J, leaving 8 bases between them. The CDR3 runs 14 residues. Germline V lookup: CDR1 SGHAT, CDR2 FQNNGV. DNA of the CDR3: TGTGCCAGCAGCTCGTCTCCCAACACCGGGGAGCTGTTTTTT. Translation gives CASSSSPNTGELFF.

In DNA form, the CDR3 reads TGTGCCAGCAGCTTCTCGACAGGCGCCCACGAGCAGTACTTC. It yields the protein CASSFSTGAHEQYF. The rearrangement joins TRBV11-2 to TRBJ2-7; perhaps TRBD1 as D (6 bases). Trimming shortened V by 3 bases and J by 5 bases, and 14 bases separated the two germline ends. This CDR3 comprises 14 residues. Per the germline V gene, CDR1 is SGHAT and CDR2 is FQNNGV.

The V and J genes are TRBV6-2 or TRBV6-3 and TRBJ2-7, with D hard to call. Germline V gene data show CDR1 as MNHEY and CDR2 as SVGEGT. Trimming left V 4 bases short and J 0 bases short, with 10 bases between. This CDR3 comprises 14 residues. The DNA for the CDR3 is TGTGCCAGCAGTTGGGCAGGTAGCTCCTACGAGCAGTACTTC. It encodes CASSWAGSSYEQYF.

V is TRBV28 and J is TRBJ1-4, with TRBD1 identical over 9 bases. The CDR3 runs 16 residues. V lost 2 bases and J lost 6; bases outside the gene matches: 7. Germline-derived CDR1 and CDR2 are MDHEN and SYDVKM. The CDR3 protein is CASSLTEGQGYEKLFF. The CDR3 coding sequence is TGTGCCAGCAGTTTAACAGAGGGACAGGGCTATGAAAAACTGTTTTTT.

The chain has TRBV28 and TRBJ2-7; TRBD1 matches at 10 bases. From germline, CDR1 is MDHEN and CDR2 SYDVKM. This CDR3 is 15 amino acids long. V lost 7 bases to trimming and J lost 7 bases; unmatched junction nucleotides: 13. In nucleotides, the CDR3 is TGTGCCAGCATTGACTCCGGGACAGGGGTTTGGGAGCAGTACTTC. Its translation is CASIDSGTGVWEQYF.

This clone has more than one count but fewer than ten. The chain joins TRBV19 to TRBJ2-7; 7 bases fit TRBD1. The length of the CDR3 is 12 residues. Germline V lookup: CDR1 LNHDA, CDR2 SQIVND (reference sequence). J lost 5 bases, V lost 6 bases, and 4 bases had no gene match. The CDR3 coding sequence is TGTGCCAGTAGCCCCCAGGGGGACGAGCAGTACTTC. Encoded protein: CASSPQGDEQYF.

The V call is TRBV3-1 (or the pseudogene TRBV3-2), the J call TRBJ1-4, with 10 nucleotides matching TRBD1. The V gene end was trimmed by 4 bases and the J gene end by 1 base; junction bases not matched to a gene: 15. The germline gives CDR1 LGHDT, CDR2 YNNKEL (reference sequence). The CDR3 contains 20 residues. The DNA for the CDR3 is TGTGCCAGCAGCCCGGGACAGGGGTTTCTGGGAATGGTAACTAATGAAAAACTGTTTTTT. This gives the protein CASSPGQGFLGMVTNEKLFF.

The chain combines TRBV6-5 with TRBJ2-2; a possible D gene is TRBD2 (5 bases). Trimming cost V 6 bases and J 1 base, with 9 bases left between them. The V gene's germline CDR1 is MNHEY and CDR2 SVGAGI. The CDR3 runs 14 residues. CDR3 residues: CASRGVGNTGELFF. In nucleotides, the CDR3 is TGTGCCAGCAGGGGAGTGGGGAACACCGGGGAGCTGTTTTTT.

The gene calls are TRBV18 and TRBJ1-5; 7 bases line up with TRBD1. V shed 2 bases and J 2 bases; nucleotides not matched to a gene: 3. The CDR3 spans 15 residues. Germline V gives CDR1 KGHSH, CDR2 LQKENI. In DNA, the CDR3 is TGTGCCAGCTCACCAGGACAGGTCGGCAATCAGCCCCAGCATTTT. This sequence encodes CASSPGQVGNQPQHF.

This chain links TRBV18 with TRBJ2-3, with D maybe TRBD1 (5 bases). Germline lookup yields CDR1 KGHSH and CDR2 LQKENI. The CDR3 covers 16 residues. Trimming took 8 bases from V and 1 from J, leaving 19 bases between them. The CDR3 DNA is TGTGCCAGCCTCCAATCTGGACACATCGGCACAGATACGCAGTATTTT. Protein product: CASLQSGHIGTDTQYF.

The chain recombines TRBV27 with TRBJ2-1, with 8 bases matching TRBD2. The CDR3 has 15 amino acids. J lost 2 bases, V lost 5 bases, and 5 bases had no gene match. CDR1 and CDR2 (germline): MNHEY, SMNVEV (reference sequence). CDR3 sequence (DNA): TGTGCCAGCAGTCGGGCGGGGGGCCCCTACAATGAGCAGTTCTTC. This codes for CASSRAGGPYNEQFF.

The V call is TRBV19, the J call TRBJ1-2; D may be TRBD1 (5 bases). The CDR3 spans 15 residues. Trimming removed 3 bases from V and 4 bases from J, with 15 bases in between. Germline values: CDR1 LNHDA, CDR2 SQIVND (reference sequence). The CDR3 loop reads CASSIGQPMGYGYTF. DNA for the CDR3: TGTGCCAGTAGTATCGGACAACCGATGGGCTATGGCTACACCTTC.

V is TRBV18 and J is TRBJ2-7; D is uncertain. The CDR3 contains 16 residues. Germline CDR1 KGHSH, CDR2 LQKENI. The ends were cut back, 1 base at V and 3 bases at J, with 16 bases in the middle. CDR3 sequence: CASSPLASTQFYEQYF. The CDR3 coding sequence is TGTGCCAGCTCACCACTGGCGTCGACTCAGTTCTACGAGCAGTACTTC.